This TCR beta chain was sequenced in a study of PD-1 blockade in classical Hodgkin lymphoma. Across the whole study: Once every 2 weeks, patients received intravenous nivolumab at 3 mg/kg.

Assay: immunoSEQ multiplex PCR; the TCRdb copy retains only in-frame clones and omits some. In the table there are some 100,000 clones, roughly 92% of which are singletons. This CDR3 spans 14 amino acids. Germline values: CDR1 SGHDT, CDR2 YYEEEE. V lost 9 bases to trimming and J lost 4 bases, with 17 bases between them. Exposure to brentuximab vedotin varied, and each patient had relapsed following autologous stem cell transplantation. Sequenced here: peripheral blood mononuclear cells (PBMCs), sampled at baseline. The clonotype comes from a human donor with classical Hodgkin lymphoma. The rearrangement joins TRBV5-6 to TRBJ2-1; D possibly matches TRBD1 or TRBD2 (5 bases each). In DNA, the CDR3 is TGTGCCAAGAACCGGGACCCACCATACAATGAGCAGTTCTTC. It encodes CAKNRDPPYNEQFF. The variable domain in full, with the rest retrieved from reference TRBV5-6 and TRBJ2-1, is DAGVTQSPTHLIKTRGQQVTLRCSPKSGHDTVSWYQQALGQGPQFIFQYYEEEERQRGNFPDRFSGHQFPNYSSELNVNALLLGDSALYLCAKNRDPPYNEQFFGPGTRLTVL.